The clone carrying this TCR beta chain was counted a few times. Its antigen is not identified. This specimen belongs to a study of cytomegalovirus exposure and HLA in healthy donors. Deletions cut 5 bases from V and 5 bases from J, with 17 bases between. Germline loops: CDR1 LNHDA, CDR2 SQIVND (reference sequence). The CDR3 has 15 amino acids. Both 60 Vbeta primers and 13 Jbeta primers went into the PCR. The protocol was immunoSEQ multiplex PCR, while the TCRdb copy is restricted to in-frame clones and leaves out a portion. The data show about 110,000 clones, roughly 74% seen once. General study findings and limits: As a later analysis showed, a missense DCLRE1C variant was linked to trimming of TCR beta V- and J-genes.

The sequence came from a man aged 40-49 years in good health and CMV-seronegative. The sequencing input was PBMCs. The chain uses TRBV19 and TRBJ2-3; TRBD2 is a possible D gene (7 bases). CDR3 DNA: TGTGCCAGTAGTGGTCGGGGGGCTACGGTAGATACGCAGTATTTT. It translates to CASSGRGATVDTQYF. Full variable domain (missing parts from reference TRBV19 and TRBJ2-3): DGGITQSPKYLFRKEGQNVTLSCEQNLNHDAMYWYRQDPGQGLRLIYYSQIVNDFQKGDIAEGYSVSREKKESFPLTVTSAQKNPTAFYLCASSGRGATVDTQYFGPGTRLTVL.